These T cell receptor beta chains were read from a single sample in a study of human T cells and chemical hapten exposure. TCRdb re-analysed the RACE reads in MiXCR, keeping a single row per CDR3 protein. The sample yields 370,000 or so distinct CDR3 sequences, around 4.8% seen once. Source: whole blood, taken in connection with sensitization to the hapten diphenylcyclopropenone (DPC). The receptors come from a woman aged 45 to 65 with alopecia areata. Some clones in this sample may be carry-over from other donors' samples. CDR3s include the opening cysteine and the closing phenylalanine or tryptophan. D genes are given only for firm matches. Not every row has a clone size; where given, it reads once, few, many or a size class.

j_call clone_size d_call v_call cdr3_aa cdr3_nt
TRBJ2-1 many - TRBV6-2/TRBV6-3 CASSYNHEQFF TGTGCCAGCAGTTACAATCATGAGCAGTTCTTC
TRBJ2-7 many - TRBV28 CASSLPAAYEQYF TGTGCCAGCAGTTTACCGGCCGCGTACGAGCAGTACTTC
TRBJ1-1 many TRBD1 TRBV10-2 CASSHPGQLVMNTEAFF TGCGCCAGCAGTCACCCGGGACAGTTGGTTATGAACACTGAAGCTTTCTTT
TRBJ1-1 many - TRBV29-1 CSVEPTSSTEAFF TGCAGCGTCGAACCCACCTCCTCCACTGAAGCTTTCTTT
TRBJ1-4 few TRBD1 TRBV4-1 CASSQQGAINEKLFF TGCGCCAGCAGCCAGCAGGGGGCCATAAATGAAAAACTGTTTTTT
TRBJ2-1 few TRBD2 TRBV12-3/TRBV12-4 CASSPGLADSSYNEQFF TGTGCCAGCAGTCCCGGACTAGCGGATAGCTCCTACAATGAGCAGTTCTTC
TRBJ2-3 few TRBD2 TRBV20-1 CSARGVQRGRTDTQYF TGCAGTGCTAGAGGGGTCCAGCGGGGGCGCACAGATACGCAGTATTTT
TRBJ2-7 many TRBD1 TRBV2 CAIRTGTTYEQYF TGTGCCATCAGGACAGGGACGACCTACGAGCAGTACTTC
TRBJ2-1 many - TRBV12-3/TRBV12-4 CASTLPAGQNEQFF TGTGCCAGCACCCTGCCGGCAGGGCAAAATGAGCAGTTCTTC
TRBJ2-7 many - TRBV4-1 CASSPFAGTYEQYF TGCGCCAGCAGCCCGTTTGCCGGAACCTACGAGCAGTACTTC
TRBJ1-5 many - TRBV6-1 CASSAVMGARHQPQHF TGTGCCAGCAGTGCTGTTATGGGGGCCCGGCATCAGCCCCAGCATTTT
TRBJ1-6 many - TRBV10-3 CAISDPQGRNNSPLHF TGTGCCATCAGTGACCCGCAGGGGCGGAACAATTCACCCCTCCACTTT
TRBJ1-1 many - TRBV10-3 CAIKGAGSNTEAFF TGTGCCATCAAGGGCGCAGGGTCGAACACTGAAGCTTTCTTT
TRBJ2-3 many - TRBV7-8 CASSLQRPGDTQYF TGTGCCAGCAGCTTACAGCGGCCGGGAGATACGCAGTATTTT
TRBJ1-4 few - TRBV3-1 CASRPGTSGEKLFF TGTGCCAGCAGACCCGGGACGTCGGGGGAAAAACTGTTTTTT
TRBJ1-6 few TRBD1 TRBV12-3/TRBV12-4 CASSSRTGGGSPLHF TGTGCCAGCAGCTCTAGGACAGGGGGCGGTTCACCCCTCCACTTT
TRBJ1-2 many - TRBV7-8 CASSLDRTLLYGYTF TGTGCCAGCAGCTTAGACAGGACTCTCCTCTATGGCTACACCTTC
TRBJ1-1 many - TRBV10-3 CAISGTTNTEAFF TGTGCCATCAGTGGGACAACGAACACTGAAGCTTTCTTT
TRBJ1-2 many - TRBV5-5 CASSLAERGTYGYTF TGTGCCAGCAGCTTGGCCGAGAGGGGGACCTATGGCTACACCTTC
TRBJ2-7 - - TRBV18 CASSPIAYEQYF TGTGCCAGCTCACCGATAGCTTACGAGCAGTACTTC
TRBJ1-1 many - TRBV4-3 CASSQDRVNTEAFF TGCGCCAGCAGCCAAGATAGGGTGAACACTGAAGCTTTCTTT
TRBJ2-7 - TRBD1 TRBV30 CAWRWSGGYEQYF TGTGCCTGGAGGTGGTCAGGGGGCTACGAGCAGTACTTC
TRBJ2-5 many - TRBV5-1 CASSPGRPGETQYF TGCGCCAGCAGCCCCGGCCGTCCAGGGGAGACCCAGTACTTC
TRBJ2-1 many TRBD2 TRBV6-2/TRBV6-3 CASRRAGGYNEQFF TGTGCCAGCAGACGAGCGGGAGGGTACAATGAGCAGTTCTTC
TRBJ1-2 few - TRBV7-2 CASSPPEGVYGYTF TGTGCCAGCAGCCCTCCCGAGGGGGTCTATGGCTACACCTTC
TRBJ2-5 many TRBD2 TRBV12-3/TRBV12-4 CASSFFVSGGKETQYF TGTGCCAGCAGTTTCTTCGTTAGCGGGGGAAAAGAGACCCAGTACTTC
TRBJ1-1 few - TRBV20-1 CSAARGDTEAFF TGCAGTGCTGCCCGGGGGGATACTGAAGCTTTCTTT
TRBJ1-2 few TRBD1 TRBV5-4 CASSLVGQGANGYTF TGTGCCAGCAGCTTGGTTGGACAGGGGGCGAATGGCTACACCTTC
TRBJ2-2 - - TRBV15 CATSRGGRGTGELFF TGTGCCACCAGCAGAGGTGGCAGGGGCACCGGGGAGCTGTTTTTT
TRBJ1-5 few - TRBV6-2/TRBV6-3 CASTTPLGPNQPQHF TGTGCCAGCACCACGCCCTTAGGTCCTAATCAGCCCCAGCATTTT
TRBJ2-7 many TRBD2 TRBV4-3 CASSPGTSGRGEQYF TGCGCCAGCAGCCCAGGGACTAGCGGGAGGGGCGAGCAGTACTTC
TRBJ1-1 few TRBD1 TRBV6-1 CASITYPGTANTEAFF TGTGCCAGCATCACCTACCCCGGGACAGCGAACACTGAAGCTTTCTTT
TRBJ2-5 many TRBD2 TRBV5-1 CASSLAGGPETQYF TGTGCCAGCAGCTTAGCGGGAGGGCCGGAGACCCAGTACTTC
TRBJ1-3 few - TRBV11-2 CASSLSSDSGNTIYF TGTGCCAGCAGCTTGTCTTCGGACTCTGGAAACACCATATATTTT
TRBJ2-5 few - TRBV12-3/TRBV12-4 CASSLISAPQETQYF TGTGCCAGCAGTTTAATAAGTGCCCCCCAAGAGACCCAGTACTTC
TRBJ2-3 many - TRBV27 CASSSRGPGDTQYF TGTGCCAGCAGTTCTCGGGGGCCAGGAGATACGCAGTATTTT
TRBJ2-6 many - TRBV7-2 CASSLQSSSGANVLTF TGTGCCAGCAGCTTACAGTCTAGCTCTGGGGCCAACGTCCTGACTTTC
TRBJ2-3 few TRBD2 TRBV11-2 CASSPLRGTSGRSNTQYF TGTGCCAGCAGCCCTCTCAGGGGGACTAGCGGGAGGTCGAATACGCAGTATTTT
TRBJ2-5 - TRBD2 TRBV27 CASKSGGRSETQYF TGTGCCAGCAAATCTGGCGGGAGGTCTGAGACCCAGTACTTC
TRBJ2-7 few - TRBV5-1 CASSSVQPGSYEQYF TGCGCCAGCAGTTCCGTCCAGCCGGGGTCCTACGAGCAGTACTTC
TRBJ1-6 many TRBD1 TRBV20-1 CSASEGTENSPLHF TGCAGTGCTAGCGAAGGGACAGAGAATTCACCCCTCCACTTT
TRBJ2-1 many TRBD2 TRBV19 CASQPFSGGTLLNEQFF TGTGCCAGCCAACCCTTTAGCGGGGGCACCCTCTTAAATGAGCAGTTCTTC
TRBJ2-5 many TRBD1 TRBV18 CASSPRQGVHQETQYF TGTGCCAGCTCACCTCGACAGGGGGTACATCAAGAGACCCAGTACTTC
TRBJ2-2 many - TRBV5-1 CASSLNSGELFF TGCGCCAGCAGCTTAAACTCCGGGGAGCTGTTTTTT
TRBJ2-4 many - TRBV12-3/TRBV12-4 CASSLGTAKNIQYF TGTGCCAGCAGTTTGGGGACAGCCAAAAACATTCAGTACTTC
TRBJ1-1 few - TRBV5-1 CASSFLGQGETEAFF TGCGCCAGCAGCTTCTTGGGGCAGGGAGAAACTGAAGCTTTCTTT